This entry concerns a single T cell receptor beta chain. This CDR3 is built from 12 residues. Germline CDR1 is SQVTM and CDR2 is ANQGSEA. V shed 6 bases, J shed 6 bases, and the junction held 5 bases outside the gene matches. Measured with immunoSEQ multiplex PCR; TCRdb has only the in-frame clones, and not every one. The table includes about 58,000 clones, 65% to 90% detected once. The data originate from a study of blood T cell repertoires in COVID-19. At the level of the study: PBMCs, B-cell-depleted T cells, or T cells were the source of the cDNA or gDNA that made up the material.

The Seattle site enrolled patients during active infection and followed them longitudinally. Sequencing was performed on peripheral blood. The V call is TRBV29-1, the J call TRBJ1-2; 9 bases fit TRBD1. This TCR was recovered from a man in his forties or fifties with COVID-19, enrolled during active disease. In DNA, the CDR3 is TGCAGCGTCGGGACAGGGAGAAATGGCTACACCTTC. The encoded protein is CSVGTGRNGYTF.